Listed below are T cell receptor beta chains from one sample, sequenced in a study of shared clonotypes between healthy human individuals. Generated by immunoSEQ multiplex PCR, the TCRdb table keeps only in-frame clones and is missing some. The sample carries 450,000 or so clones, 75% to 80% recorded once. Sample: PBMCs. The receptors originated from a woman aged 40 to 50 in good health. Some clones in this sample may be carry-over from other donors' samples. Each CDR3 is given without its conserved first and last residue. The order of the fields is CDR3 protein, J gene, V gene, D gene. D genes are given only for firm matches.

ASSNQGGEQY	TRBJ2-7	TRBV6-6	-
ASSPTAGGPPGELF	TRBJ2-2	TRBV5-1	TRBD2
SVQTSGGSTQY	TRBJ2-3	TRBV29-1	TRBD1
SARFRTVYEQY	TRBJ2-7	TRBV29-1	-
ASSLIGGGYGYT	TRBJ1-2	TRBV7-9	-
ASSLDWASTGELF	TRBJ2-2	TRBV7-2	-
ASSRRQVLDYGYT	TRBJ1-2	TRBV14	-
ASSGTGNTGELF	TRBJ2-2	TRBV6-1	TRBD1
AWSVTAYEQY	TRBJ2-7	TRBV30	-
ASSLDRGNSNQPQH	TRBJ1-5	TRBV28	TRBD1
ASGLAETYEQY	TRBJ2-7	TRBV7-8	TRBD2
ASSLGFLGNYGYT	TRBJ1-2	TRBV7-2	-
ASSLGLAGAHGELF	TRBJ2-2	TRBV7-3	TRBD2
ASRTVDTQY	TRBJ2-3	TRBV19	-
AWSAGWYEQY	TRBJ2-7	TRBV30	-
ASSESRTSGSFEQF	TRBJ2-1	TRBV10-1	TRBD2
ASSLGWGLAGGTQY	TRBJ2-3	TRBV7-2	TRBD2
AITDLNNEQF	TRBJ2-1	TRBV19	-
ASSRGNGYT	TRBJ1-2	TRBV5-4	-
ATSARGGGRDTQY	TRBJ2-3	TRBV15	TRBD2
ASSLEGLNTGELF	TRBJ2-2	TRBV7-6	-
ASSDWGTSGTHEQY	TRBJ2-7	TRBV10-1	TRBD2
ASSDPTPYEQY	TRBJ2-7	TRBV6-4	-
ASSLVGANEKLF	TRBJ1-4	TRBV5-4	-
ASSQVLFRDTQY	TRBJ2-3	TRBV14	-
ASSLGQGFNTGELF	TRBJ2-2	TRBV5-1	TRBD1
ASSLGQGPRHEQY	-	TRBV11-2	TRBD1
AISEKGASSYEQY	TRBJ2-7	TRBV10-3	-
ASSNPPSGYT	TRBJ1-2	TRBV19	-
ASSAGTGDTDTQY	TRBJ2-3	TRBV5-6	TRBD1
ASSPRGRGGTSYEQY	TRBJ2-7	TRBV4-2	-
ASTPLGEQF	TRBJ2-1	TRBV7-2	-
ASRARTAYEQY	TRBJ2-7	TRBV28	-
ASSYTSPTDTQY	TRBJ2-3	TRBV5-6	-
ASSLGTVYGYT	TRBJ1-2	TRBV7-8	-
ASTPSGLAGYNEQF	TRBJ2-1	TRBV28	TRBD2
ASSETDDYEQY	TRBJ2-7	TRBV6-1	-
ASSLPASGPYEQY	TRBJ2-7	TRBV7-8	-
ASSLRQATYNEQF	TRBJ2-1	TRBV7-3	-